This T cell receptor beta chain originates from a study of regulatory T cells in long-lasting Graves disease. For the study at large: For under 3 months, newly diagnosed Graves' patients had been taking antithyroid drugs. Study findings and constraints: TCR diversity in persistent Graves' patients was below that of newly diagnosed ones. Researchers examined only peripheral blood and not thyroid tissue. Possibly, too few samples lowered accuracy.

The time point here: newly diagnosed GD, antithyroid drugs for less than 3 months. RNA isolated from PBMCs was used to make the TCR library. This CDR3 spans 13 amino acids. Looked up from germline, CDR1 is MDHEN and CDR2 is SYDVKM. A few counts support this clonotype. Its antigen is as yet unknown. A much bigger clone sits one base away, suggesting this may be a read error. According to the study, TCR beta libraries were built with iRepertoire HTBI primers and CDR3-region Arm-PCR. TCRdb reanalysed the multiplex PCR reads using MiXCR and keeps one entry per CDR3 protein. This table has 550,000 to 600,000 distinct CDR3 sequences, roughly 15% appearing once. The same data also went into a second study, on T cells in Graves' hyperthyroidism and ophthalmopathy.

This sample comprised peripheral blood mononuclear cells (PBMCs), obtained at new diagnosis, from a patient treated with antithyroid drugs. The source is a man between 18 and 35 years old with Graves disease. The V gene is TRBV28, the J gene TRBJ1-1; a possible D gene is TRBD1 (5 bases). CDR3 sequence (DNA): TGTGCCAACAGTTTGGAGGGGACCACTGAAGCTTTCTTT. It codes for CANSLEGTTEAFF.